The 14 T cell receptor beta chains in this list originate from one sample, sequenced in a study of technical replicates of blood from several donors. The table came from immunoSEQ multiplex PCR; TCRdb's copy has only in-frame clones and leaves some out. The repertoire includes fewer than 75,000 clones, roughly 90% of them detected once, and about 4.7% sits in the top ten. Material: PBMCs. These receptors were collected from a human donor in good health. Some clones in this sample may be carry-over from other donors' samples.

DNA for the CDR3: TGTGCCAGCTCCATACAGGGAGATACGCAGTATTTT. This encodes CASSIQGDTQYF. This rearrangement joins TRBV6-1 to TRBJ2-3; weak D call: TRBD1 (6 bases). This CDR3 is built from 12 residues. Trimming took 8 bases from V and 5 from J, leaving 11 bases between them. Per germline, CDR1 MNHNS and CDR2 SASEGT.

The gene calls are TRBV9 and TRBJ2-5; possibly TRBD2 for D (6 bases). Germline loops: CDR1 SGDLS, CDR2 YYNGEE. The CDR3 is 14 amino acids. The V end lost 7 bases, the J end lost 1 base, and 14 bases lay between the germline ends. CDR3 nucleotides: TGTGCCAGCGGGGCGGGAAGATTCCAAGAGACCCAGTACTTC. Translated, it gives CASGAGRFQETQYF.

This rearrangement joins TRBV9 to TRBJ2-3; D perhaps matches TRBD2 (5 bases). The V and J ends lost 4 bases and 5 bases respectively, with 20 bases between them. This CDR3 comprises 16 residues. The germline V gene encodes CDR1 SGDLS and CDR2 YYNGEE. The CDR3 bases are TGTGCCAGCAGCCCAACTCCAGCGGCCTTAAGAGATACGCAGTATTTT. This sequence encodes CASSPTPAALRDTQYF.

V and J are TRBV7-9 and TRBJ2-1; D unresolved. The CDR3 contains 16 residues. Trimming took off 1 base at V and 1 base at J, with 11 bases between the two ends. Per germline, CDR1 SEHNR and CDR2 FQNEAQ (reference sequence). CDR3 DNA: TGTGCCAGCAGCTTAGGCAGGCCGCCGTCCTACAATGAGCAGTTCTTC. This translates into CASSLGRPPSYNEQFF.

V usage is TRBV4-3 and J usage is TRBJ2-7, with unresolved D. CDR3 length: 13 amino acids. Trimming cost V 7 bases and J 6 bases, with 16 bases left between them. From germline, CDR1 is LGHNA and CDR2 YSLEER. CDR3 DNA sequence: TGCGCCAGCAACCTACTAACATCTTCCGAGCAGTACTTC. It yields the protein CASNLLTSSEQYF.

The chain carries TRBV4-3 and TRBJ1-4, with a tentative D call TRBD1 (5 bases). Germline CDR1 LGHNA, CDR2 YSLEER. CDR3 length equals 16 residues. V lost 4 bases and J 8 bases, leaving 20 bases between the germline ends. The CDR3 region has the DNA TGCGCCAGCAGCCTCACCGGACGCAGGGATGGGGAAAAACTGTTTTTT. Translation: CASSLTGRRDGEKLFF.

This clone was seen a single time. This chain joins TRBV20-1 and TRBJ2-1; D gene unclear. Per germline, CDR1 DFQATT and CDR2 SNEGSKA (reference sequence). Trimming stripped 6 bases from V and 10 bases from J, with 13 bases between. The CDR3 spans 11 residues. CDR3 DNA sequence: TGCAGTGCCGAGCGAGGCATGGAGCAGTTCTTC. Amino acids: CSAERGMEQFF.

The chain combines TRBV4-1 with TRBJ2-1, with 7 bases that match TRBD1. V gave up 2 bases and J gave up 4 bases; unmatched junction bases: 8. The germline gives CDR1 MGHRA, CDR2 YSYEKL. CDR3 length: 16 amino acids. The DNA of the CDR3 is TGCGCCAGCAGCCAACCCCGGGACAGTCCTTACAATGAGCAGTTCTTC. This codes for CASSQPRDSPYNEQFF.

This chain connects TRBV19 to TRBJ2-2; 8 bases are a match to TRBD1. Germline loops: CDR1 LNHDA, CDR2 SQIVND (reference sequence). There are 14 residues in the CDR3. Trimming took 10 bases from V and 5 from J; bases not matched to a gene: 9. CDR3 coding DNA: TGTGCCACAAAACAGGGGGAAGGGACCGGGGAGCTGTTTTTT. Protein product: CATKQGEGTGELFF.

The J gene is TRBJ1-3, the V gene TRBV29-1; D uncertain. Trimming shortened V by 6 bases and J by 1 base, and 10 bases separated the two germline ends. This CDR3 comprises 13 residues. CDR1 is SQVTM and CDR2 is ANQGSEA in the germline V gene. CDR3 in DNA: TGCAGCGTGCGGCCCCAGTCTGGAAACACCATATATTTT. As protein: CSVRPQSGNTIYF.

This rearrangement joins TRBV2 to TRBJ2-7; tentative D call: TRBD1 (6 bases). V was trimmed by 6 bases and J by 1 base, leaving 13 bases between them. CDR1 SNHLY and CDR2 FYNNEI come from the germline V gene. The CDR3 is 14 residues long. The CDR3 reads CASSFDRSSYEQYF. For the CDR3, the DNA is TGTGCCAGCAGCTTTGACAGGTCATCCTACGAGCAGTACTTC.

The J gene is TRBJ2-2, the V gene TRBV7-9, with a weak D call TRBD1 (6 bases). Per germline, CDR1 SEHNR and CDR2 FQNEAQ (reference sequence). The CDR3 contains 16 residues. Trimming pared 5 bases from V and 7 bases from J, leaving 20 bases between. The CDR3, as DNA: TGTGCCAGCAGCGGCAACAGGGAGCTCGGTAGCGGGGAGCTGTTTTTT. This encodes CASSGNRELGSGELFF. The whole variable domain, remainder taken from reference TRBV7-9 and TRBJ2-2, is DTGVSQNPRHKITKRGQNVTFRCDPISEHNRLYWYRQTLGQGPEFLTYFQNEAQLEKSRLLSDRFSAERPKGSFSTLEIQRTEQGDSAMYLCASSGNRELGSGELFFGEGSRLTVL.

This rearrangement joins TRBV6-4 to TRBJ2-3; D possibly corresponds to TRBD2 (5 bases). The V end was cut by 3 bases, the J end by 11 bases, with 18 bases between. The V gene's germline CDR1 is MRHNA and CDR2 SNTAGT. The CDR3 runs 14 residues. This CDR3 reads CASSETGESPLQYF. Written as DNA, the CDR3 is TGTGCCAGCAGTGAGACCGGGGAGTCGCCTTTGCAGTATTTT.

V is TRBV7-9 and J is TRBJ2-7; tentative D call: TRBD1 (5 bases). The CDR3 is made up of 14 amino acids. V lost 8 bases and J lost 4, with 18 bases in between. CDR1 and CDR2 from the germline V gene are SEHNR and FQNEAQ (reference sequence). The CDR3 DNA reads TGTGCCAGCGGAACAACAGGAGTTAGGTACGAGCAGTACTTC. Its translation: CASGTTGVRYEQYF.